The entry that follows covers one T cell receptor (beta chain) sequence. Sequencing used immunoSEQ multiplex PCR; TCRdb keeps in-frame clones, though not all of them. The sample consists of approximately 400,000 clones, around four fifths of them appearing once. Germline values: CDR1 SGHTS, CDR2 YDEGEE. The CDR3 covers 17 residues. V lost 0 bases, J lost 3 bases, and 18 bases lay in between. The sample comes from a study of blood T cell repertoires in COVID-19. On the study more broadly: T cells, B-cell-depleted T cells, or PBMCs supplied cDNA or gDNA.

Two negative PCRs, clearance, or symptom resolution characterized the recovered Cohort 3 donors. The receptor was isolated from a woman between 45 and 60 years old who had recovered from COVID-19. Sequencing was done on a sample of PBMCs or T cells enriched from blood (not recorded which). J is TRBJ1-1 and V is TRBV5-8; a weak D match, TRBD1 (5 bases). DNA of the CDR3: TGTGCCAGCAGCTTGGGGTGGGGCGGACGGGTCGACACTGAAGCTTTCTTT. It specifies CASSLGWGGRVDTEAFF.